This T cell receptor beta chain comes out of a study of post-analysis software for immune sequencing data. Points from the study as a whole: About 5 TRBV segments (TRBV5-6, TRBV5-1 and TRBV20-1 among them) occurred more frequently in patients than in controls.

Concerning this clonotype: Its antigen is not identified.

The CDR3 length is 13 residues. With 5 bases removed from V and 0 bases from J, the gap between germline ends came to 8 bases. CDR1 is DFQATT and CDR2 is SNEGSKA in the germline V gene (reference sequence). Unique molecular identifiers were carried by the TCR beta cDNA libraries. TCRdb used MiXCR to reprocess the PCR reads, holding one entry per CDR3 protein. The sample shows 430,000 or so distinct CDR3 sequences, approximately 38% of them seen only once. The chain links TRBV20-1 to TRBJ2-1; D remains ambiguous. The clonotype comes from a girl between 2 and 10 years old with multiple sclerosis. Sequenced: blood. CDR3 region: CSAPGSSYNEQFF. CDR3 nucleotides: TGCAGTGCTCCGGGCAGCTCCTACAATGAGCAGTTCTTC.